This TCR beta chain was identified during a study of blood T cells in healthy people across ages. Points from the study as a whole: Per million T cells, TCR beta diversity dropped about linearly as age rose.

The CDR3 is made up of 17 amino acids. Germline V CDR1 and CDR2: MNHEY, SMNVEV (reference sequence). Trimming took 5 bases from V and 5 from J, leaving 23 bases between them. Primers used in a second PCR of roughly 6 to 11 cycles were a sample-barcoded 5' primer and a J-beta primer mix. The template-switch adaptor, which had 12 random nucleotides, put a tag on each cDNA molecule. TCRdb re-analysed the 5' RACE reads in MiXCR, keeping a single row per CDR3 protein. The sample consists of some 1 million distinct CDR3 sequences, 40% to 55% of them appearing once. The donors, aged roughly 6 to 90, were healthy Caucasians from Russia. Note on this clonotype: No antigen is known for it.

J is TRBJ2-3 and V is TRBV27; possibly TRBD2 for D (5 bases). This sequence was found in a woman aged 60 to 75 in good health. Sequencing was performed on blood. The CDR3 region is CASSPPRTAPNVDTQYF. CDR3 in DNA: TGTGCCAGCAGTCCGCCTCGGACTGCTCCAAATGTAGATACGCAGTATTTT.